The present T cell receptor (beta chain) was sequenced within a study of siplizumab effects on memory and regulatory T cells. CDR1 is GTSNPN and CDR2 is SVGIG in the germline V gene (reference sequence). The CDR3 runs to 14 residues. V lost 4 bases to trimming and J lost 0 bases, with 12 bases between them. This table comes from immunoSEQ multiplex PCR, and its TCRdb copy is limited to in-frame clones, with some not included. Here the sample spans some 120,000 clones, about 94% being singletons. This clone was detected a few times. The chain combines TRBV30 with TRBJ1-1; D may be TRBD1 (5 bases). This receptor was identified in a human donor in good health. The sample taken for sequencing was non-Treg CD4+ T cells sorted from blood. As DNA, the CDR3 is TGTGCCTGGATTAAGTGGACAATGAACACTGAAGCTTTCTTT. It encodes CAWIKWTMNTEAFF.